One and the same sample provided the 23 T cell receptor beta chains below, sequenced in a study of CD4 T cells in relation to SARS-CoV-2 and coronaviruses. No antigen is known for these receptors. The unexposed donors gave CD4+ T cells in 2011-2018, prior to COVID-19. After around nine days of culture, CD4+ T cells were isolated. Repertoires were generated with immunoSEQ multiplex PCR, while TCRdb's copy carries only in-frame clones and drops some. The sample lists around 23,000 clones; 76% were seen once. The sample comprised CD4+ T cells from PBMCs, cultured in vitro. The receptor set was obtained from a human donor in good health.

The V and J genes are TRBV9 and TRBJ2-7; 8 nucleotides match TRBD1. The ends lost 0 bases at V and 4 bases at J; junction bases unmatched: 3. This CDR3 contains 14 residues. The germline gives CDR1 SGDLS, CDR2 YYNGEE. The CDR3 nucleotides are TGTGCCAGCAGCGTAGGACAGGGGACTTACGAGCAGTACTTC. It encodes CASSVGQGTYEQYF.

This sequence joins TRBV5-1 and TRBJ2-5; 7 bases are a match to TRBD1. The J segment lost 2 bases and the V segment lost 5 bases, leaving 3 bases of the junction unmatched. Germline CDR1 reads SGHRS; CDR2 reads YFSETQ. The CDR3 has 13 amino acids. DNA of the CDR3: TGCGCCAGCAGACAGGGGACACAAGAGACCCAGTACTTC. Protein product: CASRQGTQETQYF. The full variable domain, completed using reference TRBV5-1 and TRBJ2-5, is KAGVTQTPRYLIKTRGQQVTLSCSPISGHRSVSWYQQTPGQGLQFLFEYFSETQRNKGNFPGRFSGRQFSNSRSEMNVSTLELGDSALYLCASRQGTQETQYFGPGTRLLVL.

J is TRBJ2-7 and V is TRBV10-3; 7 bases are a match to TRBD1. Germline values: CDR1 ENHRY, CDR2 SYGVKD. Trimming took 0 bases from V and 3 from J; bases not matched to a gene: 2. The CDR3 covers 14 residues. For the CDR3, the DNA is TGTGCCATCAGTGAGTCAGCAGGGGGCTACGAGCAGTACTTC. It codes for CAISESAGGYEQYF.

The genes are TRBV15 and TRBJ1-2; D is uncertain. The CDR3 runs to 17 residues. Trimming stripped 5 bases from V and 2 bases from J, with 21 bases between. Germline V gene lookup returns CDR1 LNHNV and CDR2 YYDKDF (reference sequence). The CDR3 here is CATSYHPNSGRNYGYTF. CDR3 DNA: TGTGCCACCAGCTACCACCCCAATTCTGGACGGAACTATGGCTACACCTTC.

This chain connects TRBV6-2 or TRBV6-3 to TRBJ2-7; no firm D call. This CDR3 is built from 12 residues. The germline V gene encodes CDR1 MNHEY and CDR2 SVGEGT. V was trimmed by 5 bases and J by 7 bases, leaving 12 bases between them. The CDR3 reads CASSRTEWEQYF. The CDR3 DNA sequence: TGTGCCAGCAGTCGCACCGAGTGGGAGCAGTACTTC.

The chain links TRBV19 to TRBJ2-7; 11 bases fit TRBD1. The length of the CDR3 is 15 residues. CDR1 is LNHDA and CDR2 is SQIVND in the germline V gene (reference sequence). J lost 0 bases, V lost 4 bases, and 2 bases had no gene match. CDR3 amino acids: CASSSGTGGSYEQYF. CDR3 in DNA: TGTGCCAGTAGTAGCGGGACAGGGGGCTCCTACGAGCAGTACTTC.

The count of this clone is one. The chain employs TRBV4-1 and TRBJ2-2; 9 bases are a match to TRBD1. V dropped 4 bases and J dropped 6; count of bases not matched to a gene: 6. Germline loops: CDR1 MGHRA, CDR2 YSYEKL. The CDR3 totals 15 residues. This CDR3 reads CASSPVGQGPGELFF. The CDR3 DNA is TGCGCCAGCAGCCCCGTCGGACAGGGGCCCGGGGAGCTGTTTTTT.

This clone occurred a few times. The genes are TRBV12-5 and TRBJ2-7; 9 bases align to TRBD1. CDR1 and CDR2 from the germline V gene are LGHNT and FRNRAP. The CDR3 has 14 amino acids. The V segment lost 6 bases and the J segment 3 bases; nucleotides outside the gene matches: 6. The CDR3 loop is CASGTGTGFYEQYF. The CDR3 DNA reads TGTGCTAGTGGAACCGGGACAGGGTTCTACGAGCAGTACTTC. The complete variable domain, with remaining parts taken from reference TRBV12-5 and TRBJ2-7, reads DARVTQTPRHKVTEMGQEVTMRCQPILGHNTVFWYRQTMMQGLELLAYFRNRAPLDDSGMPKDRFSAEMPDATLATLKIQPSEPRDSAVYFCASGTGTGFYEQYFGPGTRLTVT.

This sequence joins TRBV25-1 and TRBJ2-1; 8 nucleotides match TRBD2. V gave up 6 bases and J gave up 10 bases; unmatched junction bases: 20. CDR3 length: 17 amino acids. Germline assignment: CDR1 MGHDK and CDR2 SYGVNS. The CDR3 nucleotides read TGTGCCAGCAGGCCGGGATCCTTTAGCGGGGCGCCGGGCGAGCAGTTCTTC. Residues: CASRPGSFSGAPGEQFF.

This clone has a handful of counts. The J gene is TRBJ2-7, the V gene TRBV28; D perhaps matches TRBD1 (5 bases). This CDR3 spans 13 amino acids. Germline CDR1 is MDHEN and CDR2 is SYDVKM. V was pared by 7 bases and J by 3 bases, with 13 bases between. For the CDR3, the DNA is TGTGCCAGCAAGGGGTGGGCAGACTACGAGCAGTACTTC. This encodes CASKGWADYEQYF.

This clone occurred a few times. The V and J genes are TRBV19 and TRBJ1-1; the D gene is possibly TRBD1 (6 bases). Between the trimmed V and J ends, which lost 7 bases and 3 bases, there was a span of 24 bases. This CDR3 comprises 17 residues. From germline, CDR1 is LNHDA and CDR2 SQIVND (reference sequence). In DNA, the CDR3 is TGTGCCAGTACCGTGAGGGGGGGTAGTATGTACCACACTGAAGCTTTCTTT. This encodes CASTVRGGSMYHTEAFF.

The rearrangement links TRBV4-2 to TRBJ1-4, with 9 bases matching TRBD1. This CDR3 contains 15 residues. Trimming took 4 bases from V and 5 from J; bases not matched to a gene: 5. Germline-derived CDR1 and CDR2 are LGHNA and YNFKEQ. CDR3 bases: TGTGCCAGCAGCCGACCGGGACAGGGAAATGAAAAACTGTTTTTT. Residues: CASSRPGQGNEKLFF.

The sample holds one count of this clone. CDR3 loop: CASSQTNTDTQYF. CDR3 bases: TGTGCCAGCAGCCAAACGAACACAGATACGCAGTATTTT. This chain links TRBV6-5 with TRBJ2-3; D ambiguous. This CDR3 is 13 amino acids long. The V end lost 6 bases, the J end lost 2 bases, and 9 bases lay between the germline ends. Germline assignment: CDR1 MNHEY and CDR2 SVGAGI.

This chain uses TRBV19 with TRBJ1-6; TRBD1 aligns across 7 bases. The CDR3 contains 13 residues. Trimming removed 8 bases from V and 7 bases from J; junction bases left unmatched: 5. Germline V gives CDR1 LNHDA, CDR2 SQIVND (reference sequence). CDR3 region: CASRETGNSPLHF. CDR3 DNA: TGTGCCAGTCGTGAGACAGGGAATTCACCCCTCCACTTT.

The chain joins TRBV30 to TRBJ2-1; weak D call: TRBD1 (6 bases). The CDR3 is 15 residues long. Germline assignment: CDR1 GTSNPN and CDR2 SVGIG (reference sequence). V gave up 0 bases and J gave up 7 bases, with 16 bases separating them. CDR3 residues: CAWSVFGRGQNEQFF. The DNA for the CDR3 is TGTGCCTGGAGTGTATTCGGCAGGGGACAAAATGAGCAGTTCTTC. Variable domain in full (rest from reference TRBV30 and TRBJ2-1): SQTIHQWPATLVQPVGSPLSLECTVEGTSNPNLYWYRQAAGRGLQLLFYSVGIGQISSEVPQNLSASRPQDRQFILSSKKLLLSDSGFYLCAWSVFGRGQNEQFFGPGTRLTVL.

The chain employs TRBV11-3 and TRBJ1-1; D unresolved. V lost 1 base to trimming and J lost 7 bases, with 10 bases between them. The CDR3 is made up of 13 amino acids. Per the germline V gene, CDR1 is SGHNT and CDR2 is YENEEA. For the CDR3, the DNA is TGTGCCAGCAGCTTAGGTGAAGGGTATGAAGCTTTCTTT. The encoded protein is CASSLGEGYEAFF.

The rearrangement links TRBV4-2 to TRBJ2-5; TRBD1 might be the D (6 bases). The CDR3 is 14 residues long. Germline loops: CDR1 LGHNA, CDR2 YNFKEQ. V was cut by 5 bases and J by 2 bases, with 12 bases left in between. The CDR3 bases are TGTGCCAGCAGCTCGACTACAGGGCAAGAGACCCAGTACTTC. It codes for CASSSTTGQETQYF.

The chain links TRBV27 to TRBJ2-1; unclear D gene. CDR3 length equals 13 residues. CDR1 and CDR2 (germline): MNHEY, SMNVEV (reference sequence). Trimming took 1 base from V and 4 from J, leaving 5 bases between them. CDR3 in amino acids: CASSLWRYNEQFF. The CDR3 DNA reads as TGTGCCAGCAGTTTATGGCGTTACAATGAGCAGTTCTTC.

V gene TRBV12-3 or TRBV12-4 combines with J gene TRBJ1-2; D remains unclear. Trimming removed 3 bases from V and 1 base from J, with 6 bases in between. The CDR3 is made up of 13 amino acids. CDR3 sequence: CASSFQINYGYTF. Written as DNA, the CDR3 is TGTGCCAGCAGTTTCCAGATTAACTATGGCTACACCTTC.

The rearrangement joins TRBV27 to TRBJ1-1, with TRBD1 identical over 9 bases. Germline trimming cut 2 bases from V and 4 bases from J; bases unmatched to any gene: 2. The CDR3 totals 14 residues. Germline V CDR1 and CDR2: MNHEY, SMNVEV (reference sequence). The CDR3 DNA reads as TGTGCCAGCAGTTTAGGACAGGGGAGCACTGAAGCTTTCTTT. Translating gives CASSLGQGSTEAFF.

This chain links TRBV5-1 with TRBJ1-1, with D tentatively TRBD1 (5 bases). Trimming left V 0 bases short and J 1 base short, with 7 bases between. The CDR3 spans 14 residues. Germline V lookup: CDR1 SGHRS, CDR2 YFSETQ. This CDR3 reads CASSLGTKNTEAFF. The CDR3 bases are TGCGCCAGCAGCTTGGGGACAAAGAACACTGAAGCTTTCTTT.

The chain employs TRBV12-3 or TRBV12-4 and TRBJ2-7; possible D gene TRBD2, 6 bases. CDR3 length: 13 amino acids. Trimming left V 6 bases short and J 7 bases short, with 16 bases between. The CDR3 DNA reads as TGTGCCAGCAGCGCCGGGCCTGCGGGAGAGCAGTACTTC. It translates to CASSAGPAGEQYF.

The table lists this clone with a count of one. The gene calls are TRBV10-1 and TRBJ2-6; D is unclear. V lost 3 bases to trimming and J lost 4 bases, with 4 bases between them. The CDR3 has 13 residues. CDR1 and CDR2 (germline): WNHNN, SYGVQD (reference sequence). In DNA form, the CDR3 reads TGCGCCAGCAGTGATCCCGGGGCCAACGTCCTGACTTTC. Translating it yields CASSDPGANVLTF.